This T cell receptor (beta chain) appears in the sequencing data of a study of radiation and T cells in renal cell carcinoma. Treatment reported: treatment-naive control, cytoreductive nephrectomy. Measured with immunoSEQ multiplex PCR; TCRdb has only the in-frame clones, and not every one. The table shows over 9,500 clones, with approximately 68% occurring only once. Per the germline V gene, CDR1 is SEHNR and CDR2 is FQNEAQ (reference sequence). This CDR3 is 15 amino acids long. The V segment lost 2 bases and the J segment 3 bases; nucleotides outside the gene matches: 4. Study outcomes and limitations: Irradiated tumors had higher TCR clonality than control tumors.

A remark on this clone: Its antigen is unidentified.

This sample comprised tumor tissue, obtained from a patient whose treatment was nephrectomy without radiotherapy. V usage is TRBV7-9 and J usage is TRBJ2-3; the match to TRBD2 covers 8 bases. The TCR was taken from a woman at least 80 years old with renal cell carcinoma. The CDR3 DNA reads as TGTGCCAGCAGCTTACTAGCGGGCAGGACAGATACGCAGTATTTT. It codes for CASSLLAGRTDTQYF.